The 21 T cell receptor beta chains given below trace back to one sample, sequenced in a study of technical replicates of blood from a few donors. TCRdb's table, derived via immunoSEQ multiplex PCR, lists solely in-frame clones and lacks some. The repertoire has tens of thousands of clones, 90% to 95% of them found once; the top ten carry 0.39%. Sequenced: T cells isolated from PBMCs. The source is a human donor in good health.

The chain employs TRBV28 and TRBJ1-1; D might be TRBD1 (5 bases). The V gene lost 8 bases and the J gene lost 3 bases, with 19 bases spanning the gap. From germline, CDR1 is MDHEN and CDR2 SYDVKM. The length of the CDR3 is 15 residues. CDR3 nucleotides: TGTGCCAGCCTGGGGGGAACCTACCACTACACTGAAGCTTTCTTT. Protein: CASLGGTYHYTEAFF.

The J gene is TRBJ2-2, the V gene TRBV28, with D possibly TRBD2 on 6 matching bases. Looked up from germline, CDR1 is MDHEN and CDR2 is SYDVKM. V was trimmed by 7 bases and J by 3 bases, leaving 15 bases between them. This CDR3 is 15 amino acids long. CDR3 DNA: TGTGCCAGCACTTCATCAGGGAGGTACACCGGGGAGCTGTTTTTT. As protein: CASTSSGRYTGELFF. Based on the CDR3 plus reference TRBV28 and TRBJ2-2, the full variable domain is DVKVTQSSRYLVKRTGEKVFLECVQDMDHENMFWYRQDPGLGLRLIYFSYDVKMKEKGDIPEGYSVSREKKERFSLILESASTNQTSMYLCASTSSGRYTGELFFGEGSRLTVL.

This clone has only one observation. The J gene is TRBJ2-7, the V gene TRBV7-3; 11 bases map to TRBD1. V shed 5 bases and J 2 bases; nucleotides not matched to a gene: 2. This CDR3 contains 14 residues. Per the germline V gene, CDR1 is SGHTA and CDR2 is FQGTGA. The CDR3 nucleotides are TGTGCCAGCAGCAGGGACAGGGGGACCTACGAGCAGTACTTC. Amino acid sequence: CASSRDRGTYEQYF.

The chain links TRBV30 to TRBJ1-4; D is unclear. Per germline, CDR1 GTSNPN and CDR2 SVGIG (reference sequence). Between the trimmed V and J ends, which lost 4 bases and 0 bases, there was a span of 6 bases. This CDR3 is 13 amino acids long. This chain's CDR3 is CAWNYATNEKLFF. The CDR3 bases are TGTGCCTGGAATTATGCAACTAATGAAAAACTGTTTTTT. The full variable domain, with the rest looked up from reference TRBV30 and TRBJ1-4, is SQTIHQWPATLVQPVGSPLSLECTVEGTSNPNLYWYRQAAGRGLQLLFYSVGIGQISSEVPQNLSASRPQDRQFILSSKKLLLSDSGFYLCAWNYATNEKLFFGSGTQLSVL.

Only a few counts were recorded for this clone. V is TRBV11-2 and J is TRBJ2-7; TRBD2 matches at 10 bases. V was clipped by 3 bases and J by 2 bases; unmatched bases: 4. The germline gives CDR1 SGHAT, CDR2 FQNNGV. This CDR3 is 15 amino acids long. In DNA form, the CDR3 reads TGTGCCAGCAGCTTTACTAGCGGGATGGCCTACGAGCAGTACTTC. Its translation: CASSFTSGMAYEQYF.

This chain joins TRBV18 and TRBJ1-1; D remains ambiguous. Germline V lookup: CDR1 KGHSH, CDR2 LQKENI. V dropped 3 bases and J dropped 5 bases, with 10 bases sitting between them. This CDR3 has 13 amino acids. The CDR3 loop reads CASSPLATTEAFF. DNA for the CDR3: TGTGCCAGCTCACCCCTAGCGACAACTGAAGCTTTCTTT.

V gene TRBV5-5 combines with J gene TRBJ2-1; D not resolved. Trimming cost V 2 bases and J 7 bases, with 16 bases left between them. The CDR3 spans 15 residues. Looked up from germline, CDR1 is SGHKS and CDR2 is YYEKEE (reference sequence). DNA for the CDR3: TGTGCCAGCAGCTTTAGTAACCCCCAAGCGAATGAGCAGTTCTTC. Protein product: CASSFSNPQANEQFF.

The V call is TRBV2, the J call TRBJ1-2, with D tentatively TRBD1 (5 bases). CDR1 SNHLY and CDR2 FYNNEI come from the germline V gene. The CDR3 is 13 amino acids. V was shortened by 4 bases and J by 2 bases, with 8 bases between the two germline ends. In nucleotides, the CDR3 is TGTGCCAGCAGTGGACAGAAAAACTATGGCTACACCTTC. This sequence encodes CASSGQKNYGYTF.

This clone showed up just a few times. This rearrangement joins TRBV5-5 to TRBJ1-1, with D perhaps matching TRBD1 (5 bases). V was cut by 3 bases and J by 4 bases, with 22 bases left in between. The CDR3 consists of 17 residues. Per the germline V gene, CDR1 is SGHKS and CDR2 is YYEKEE (reference sequence). DNA of the CDR3: TGTGCCAGCAGCTCAAACCGGCTCCAGGGTCGGATCACTGAAGCTTTCTTT. As protein: CASSSNRLQGRITEAFF.

The J gene is TRBJ1-5, the V gene TRBV9; 7 nucleotides line up with TRBD1. With 3 bases clipped from V and 6 bases from J, the junction kept 9 bases outside the gene matches. The CDR3 has 15 residues. Germline CDR1 SGDLS, CDR2 YYNGEE. The CDR3 spells CASSAGTVYGQPQHF. CDR3 bases: TGTGCCAGCAGCGCGGGGACAGTTTACGGTCAGCCCCAGCATTTT. The variable domain in full, completed from reference TRBV9 and TRBJ1-5, reads DSGVTQTPKHLITATGQRVTLRCSPRSGDLSVYWYQQSLDQGLQFLIQYYNGEERAKGNILERFSAQQFPDLHSELNLSSLELGDSALYFCASSAGTVYGQPQHFGDGTRLSIL.

The rearrangement links TRBV15 to TRBJ2-7; 7 bases match TRBD1. The CDR3 sequence is 15 residues long. Germline CDR1 reads LNHNV; CDR2 reads YYDKDF (reference sequence). Trimming took 5 bases from V and 2 from J; bases not matched to a gene: 9. The CDR3 DNA reads TGTGCCACCAGCGGCCCGGGACAGAAGACCTACGAGCAGTACTTC. This codes for CATSGPGQKTYEQYF.

The chain joins TRBV15 to TRBJ2-7; no clear D gene. CDR1 and CDR2 from the germline V gene are LNHNV and YYDKDF (reference sequence). Trimming removed 8 bases from V and 2 bases from J, with 10 bases in between. This CDR3 is built from 12 residues. The DNA for the CDR3 is TGTGCCACCGCGCCTAACCCCTACGAGCAGTACTTC. Translation: CATAPNPYEQYF.

The chain employs TRBV4-2 and TRBJ2-7; 9 bases agree with TRBD1. V was clipped by 4 bases and J by 4 bases; unmatched bases: 5. Germline values: CDR1 LGHNA, CDR2 YNFKEQ. The CDR3 is made up of 14 amino acids. The CDR3 DNA reads as TGTGCCAGCAGCCCGGACAGGGGCGAGTACGAGCAGTACTTC. It is translated as CASSPDRGEYEQYF.

This chain connects TRBV28 to TRBJ1-5, with 7 bases lining up with TRBD1. The ends lost 6 bases at V and 3 bases at J; junction bases unmatched: 5. CDR3 length: 14 residues. The V gene's germline CDR1 is MDHEN and CDR2 SYDVKM. The CDR3 coding sequence is TGTGCCAGCAGGGAGGGGGCCTACAATCAGCCCCAGCATTTT. This sequence encodes CASREGAYNQPQHF.

The J gene is TRBJ2-5, the V gene TRBV29-1; tentatively, D is TRBD1 (5 bases). Germline V gives CDR1 SQVTM, CDR2 ANQGSEA. The V end was cut by 3 bases, the J end by 2 bases, with 10 bases between. The CDR3 contains 13 residues. CDR3 loop: CSVDRGGQETQYF. The CDR3 DNA reads TGCAGCGTTGATAGGGGCGGACAAGAGACCCAGTACTTC.

The J gene is TRBJ2-3, the V gene TRBV28, with a weak D call TRBD2 (6 bases). Germline loops: CDR1 MDHEN, CDR2 SYDVKM. Between the trimmed V and J ends, which lost 7 bases and 3 bases, there was a span of 17 bases. The CDR3 consists of 15 residues. CDR3 in amino acids: CASTMTRGKTDTQYF. CDR3 sequence (DNA): TGTGCCAGCACTATGACTAGGGGTAAAACAGATACGCAGTATTTT.

This sequence joins TRBV9 and TRBJ2-5, with TRBD2 identical over 11 bases. Germline assignment: CDR1 SGDLS and CDR2 YYNGEE. This CDR3 region has 14 residues. J was trimmed by 4 bases and V by 2 bases; bases with no gene match: 1. CDR3 nucleotides: TGTGCCAGCAGCGTCGGACTAGCGGGAGAGACCCAGTACTTC. Translated: CASSVGLAGETQYF.

The gene calls are TRBV7-2 and TRBJ2-7; D ambiguous. The CDR3 has 11 amino acids. V lost 5 bases and J 3 bases, leaving 5 bases between the germline ends. CDR1 is SGHTA and CDR2 is FQGNSA in the germline V gene. The CDR3: CASSPSYEQYF. Written as DNA, the CDR3 is TGTGCCAGCAGCCCTAGCTACGAGCAGTACTTC. Based on the CDR3 plus reference TRBV7-2 and TRBJ2-7, the full variable domain is GAGVSQSPSNKVTEKGKDVELRCDPISGHTALYWYRQSLGQGLEFLIYFQGNSAPDKSGLPSDRFSAERTGGSVSTLTIQRTQQEDSAVYLCASSPSYEQYFGPGTRLTVT.

A single count supports this clone. V is TRBV10-3 and J is TRBJ2-3; D perhaps matches TRBD2 (7 bases). Looked up from germline, CDR1 is ENHRY and CDR2 is SYGVKD. This CDR3 has 17 amino acids. The V end lost 0 bases, the J end lost 0 bases, and 13 bases lay between the germline ends. CDR3 region: CAISESRGGASTDTQYF. The CDR3 DNA follows: TGTGCCATCAGTGAGTCTAGGGGGGGCGCAAGCACAGATACGCAGTATTTT.

This chain uses TRBV27 with TRBJ1-2; 7 positions agree with TRBD1. CDR3 length: 14 residues. The V gene's germline CDR1 is MNHEY and CDR2 SMNVEV (reference sequence). V lost 6 bases to trimming and J lost 3 bases; unmatched junction nucleotides: 7. CDR3 coding DNA: TGTGCCAGCAGGCGACAGGGATTGGACTATGGCTACACCTTC. Its protein is CASRRQGLDYGYTF.

This clone has just one count. This sequence joins TRBV28 and TRBJ1-1, with D perhaps matching TRBD1 (5 bases). The CDR3 covers 14 residues. V was shortened by 3 bases and J by 4 bases, with 12 bases between the two germline ends. From germline, CDR1 is MDHEN and CDR2 SYDVKM. CDR3 DNA: TGTGCCAGCAGTTTCTCCGGGGGGATCACTGAAGCTTTCTTT. Encoded protein: CASSFSGGITEAFF. Looking up the rest from reference TRBV28 and TRBJ1-1 gives the full variable domain: DVKVTQSSRYLVKRTGEKVFLECVQDMDHENMFWYRQDPGLGLRLIYFSYDVKMKEKGDIPEGYSVSREKKERFSLILESASTNQTSMYLCASSFSGGITEAFFGQGTRLTVV.